This T cell receptor beta chain originates from a study of PD-1 blockade in classical Hodgkin lymphoma. Findings and caveats of the study: What drove the repertoire differences, possibly disease activity or prior therapy, has not been defined. Complete responders' diversity at baseline resembled that of newly diagnosed patients. At C4D1, TCR diversity had climbed significantly for CD4+ cells, though not for CD8+ cells.

All patients relapsed after autologous stem cell transplantation, and brentuximab vedotin exposure varied. Assay: immunoSEQ multiplex PCR; the TCRdb copy retains only in-frame clones and omits some. The sample consists of over 90,000 clones, roughly 89% of them appearing once. CDR3 length: 14 amino acids. The ends lost 1 base at V and 7 bases at J; junction bases unmatched: 2. Germline V lookup: CDR1 LGHNA, CDR2 YNFKEQ. There are a few counts of this clone. The antigen is unknown. This clonotype was sampled from a human donor with classical Hodgkin lymphoma. Material: peripheral blood mononuclear cells (PBMCs), obtained before the second cycle of nivolumab. The chain couples TRBV4-2 to TRBJ1-4; 8 positions agree with TRBD1. The CDR3 region is CASSQGTGREKLFF. CDR3 DNA: TGTGCCAGCAGCCAAGGGACAGGGCGTGAAAAACTGTTTTTT.